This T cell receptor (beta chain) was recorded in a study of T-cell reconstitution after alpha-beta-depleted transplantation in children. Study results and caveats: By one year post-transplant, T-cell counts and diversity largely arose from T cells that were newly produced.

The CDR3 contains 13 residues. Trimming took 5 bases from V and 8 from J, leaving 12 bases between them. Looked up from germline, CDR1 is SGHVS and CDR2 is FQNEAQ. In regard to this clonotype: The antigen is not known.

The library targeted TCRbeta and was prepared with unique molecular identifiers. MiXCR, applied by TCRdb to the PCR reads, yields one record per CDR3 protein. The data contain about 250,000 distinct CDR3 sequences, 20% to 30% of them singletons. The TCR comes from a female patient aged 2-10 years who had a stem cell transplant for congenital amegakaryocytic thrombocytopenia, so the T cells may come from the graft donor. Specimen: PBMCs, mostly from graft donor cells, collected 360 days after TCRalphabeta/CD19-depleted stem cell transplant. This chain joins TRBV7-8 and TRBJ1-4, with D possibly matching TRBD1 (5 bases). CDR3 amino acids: CASSLTGTEKLFF. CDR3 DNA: TGTGCCAGCAGCCTAACCGGGACCGAAAAACTGTTTTTT. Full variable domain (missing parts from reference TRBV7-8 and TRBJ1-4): GAGVSQSPRYKVAKRGQDVALRCDPISGHVSLFWYQQALGQGPEFLTYFQNEAQLDKSGLPSDRFFAERPEGSVSTLKIQRTQQEDSAVYLCASSLTGTEKLFFGSGTQLSVL.